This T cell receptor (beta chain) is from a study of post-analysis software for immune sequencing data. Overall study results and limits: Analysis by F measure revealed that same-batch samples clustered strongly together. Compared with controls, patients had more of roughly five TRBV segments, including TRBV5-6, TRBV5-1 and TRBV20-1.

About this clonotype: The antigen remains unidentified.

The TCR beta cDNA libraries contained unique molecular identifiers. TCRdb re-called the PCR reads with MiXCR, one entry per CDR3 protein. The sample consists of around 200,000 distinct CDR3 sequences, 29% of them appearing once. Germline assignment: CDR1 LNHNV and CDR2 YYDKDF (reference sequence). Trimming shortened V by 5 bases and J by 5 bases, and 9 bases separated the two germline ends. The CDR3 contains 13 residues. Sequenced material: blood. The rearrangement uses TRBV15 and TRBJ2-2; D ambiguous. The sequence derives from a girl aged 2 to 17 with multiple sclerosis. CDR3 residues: CATSPLKTGELFF. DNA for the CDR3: TGTGCCACCAGCCCCCTTAAAACCGGGGAGCTGTTTTTT. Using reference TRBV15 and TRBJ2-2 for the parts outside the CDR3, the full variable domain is DAMVIQNPRYQVTQFGKPVTLSCSQTLNHNVMYWYQQKSSQAPKLLFHYYDKDFNNEADTPDNFQSRRPNTSFCFLDIRSPGLGDTAMYLCATSPLKTGELFFGEGSRLTVL.